The subject of this entry is one TCR beta chain. As yet, its antigen is unknown. This sample was taken from a study of shared clonotypes between healthy human individuals. The germline gives CDR1 MGHDK, CDR2 SYGVNS. V was clipped by 6 bases and J by 5 bases; unmatched bases: 9. The CDR3 consists of 15 residues. Study results and caveats: Naive subsets generally exceeded memory subsets in estimated richness. Sharing across four donors was highest in naive CD4 (roughly 5%) and lowest in memory CD8 (approximately 0.4%).

Source study methods: Because ImmunoSEQ provided only junction sequences with no quality scores, the filtering differed. Data came from immunoSEQ multiplex PCR; TCRdb stores just in-frame clones and leaves some out. D and trimming were read from the DNA, whereas the V and J calls and clone size are those reported in that table. The data contain 550,000 to 800,000 clones, around 67% of them seen just once; the ten biggest clones take up less than 2%. The sequence derives from a woman under 40 in good health. What was sequenced was memory CD4+ T cells sorted from blood. Subset in this sample: CD45RA-negative fraction. This chain links TRBV25-1 with TRBJ2-1, with TRBD1 identical over 8 bases. The CDR3 spells CASSPQDRVHNEQFF. Written as DNA, the CDR3 is TGTGCCAGCAGCCCCCAGGACAGGGTCCACAATGAGCAGTTCTTC.